This T cell receptor (beta chain) was recorded in a study of response to subunit inactivated influenza vaccine (dated 2018 in TCRdb). Broadly, across the study: Deep quantitative profiling of the T cell receptor repertoire was used in the study to follow responses to a trivalent subunit inactivated influenza vaccine.

The investigation overall reported the following: It was suggested by the authors that each seasonal influenza vaccination may recruit only a limited number of new T cells.

CDR3 length: 17 amino acids, cysteine to phenylalanine. Only the CDR3 part of the read is kept: 51 bases, read in frame from the first base. Trimmed from V: 2 bases; trimmed from J: 3 bases; junction bases lacking a gene match: 7. CDR1 and CDR2 (MGHRA, YSYEKL) derive from the germline V gene. Library construction relied on RT-PCR. The sample was run on an Illumina HiSeq 2500. Starting from the raw public reads, TCRdb applied fastp trimming at Q25, assembled clones with MiXCR and retained in-frame beta chains. Each entry is one CDR3 protein sequence, shown with its most common DNA and genes. For this sample there are 500,000 to 700,000 distinct CDR3 sequences; roughly 23% appear just once. The ten largest clones represent approximately 3% of the sample. As regards this clonotype: Its cognate antigen has yet to be identified. There are no base qualities to consult, and no much larger clone falls within one base.

This same sample was also taken into another study, of T cells expressing NK-cell markers. As that second study puts it: 5'RACE template switching, by which a universal primer site and unique molecular identifiers were added, was used to make TCR beta cDNA libraries. Three sorted T-cell subsets (CD3+CD56+NKG2C+, CD3+CD56+NKG2C- and CD3+CD56-NKG2C+) from eight donors had their TCR beta-chain repertoires profiled. Among the eight sequenced donors, seven were HCMV-seropositive and one was HCMV-seronegative. To restrict sorting to alphabetaTCR-expressing T cells, an anti-gammadeltaTCR antibody was added in several experiments. In more than five donors, the dominant CD3+CD56+NKG2C+ clonotypes were found to rank among the top 10 CD8+ clonotypes and to make up 1.0-7.0% of CD8+ T cells. Those dominant clonotypes were again the most abundant among CD3+CD56-NKG2C+ cells in a few donors, at about 28.3-65%. It remained unclear whether the expanded NKG2C-expressing T cell clones were specific for HCMV antigens. The eight sequenced donors were randomly selected healthy volunteers, three men and five women. To determine HCMV serostatus, a commercial ELISA kit was used to detect HCMV-specific IgG in serum. Ficoll density gradient centrifugation was used to isolate peripheral blood mononuclear cells from blood. CD4+ and CD8+ T cells were isolated from PBMC by magnetic immunoseparation with Miltenyi isolation kits. Priming for cDNA synthesis came from the TCR beta constant segment, and two successive PCR amplification steps followed. The libraries were sequenced on Illumina HiSeq 2000/2500, MiSeq or NextSeq, producing 2 x 150 bp reads. MIGEC handled demultiplexing of the reads and grouping by UMI, while MiTCR was used to assemble and quantify clonotypes. To exclude erroneous sequences, any TCR cDNA sequence not supported by at least two reads was discarded. The tcR package was used for downstream repertoire analysis, and clonotypes were matched across fractions by CDR3 nucleotide sequence plus V segment. Antigen specificity was annotated against VDJdb with VDJmatch, allowing one amino acid substitution in CDR3.

This clonotype was obtained from a man in his fifties or sixties who received an inactivated influenza vaccine. Donor details come from another sample of the same person, matched by shared clones. This specimen consisted of CD4+ T cells sorted from PBMCs, obtained about 12 days after vaccination. The V and J segments used are TRBV4-1 and TRBJ2-1; 10 bases in the junction line up with TRBD1. In nucleotide form, the sequence is TGCGCCAGCAGCCAACTACCGGGACAGGGGCTCTACAATGAGCAGTTCTTC. Its translation reads: CASSQLPGQGLYNEQFF.